One and the same sample provided the 18 T cell receptor beta chains below, sequenced in a study of control samples from healthy donors and cancer patients (dated by TCRdb to about 2020). The method behind the library was the immunoSEQ multiplex PCR assay. TCRdb took over this immuneACCESS table, retaining in-frame rearrangements with V and J assigned. Such tables are incomplete; in checked studies, under half of the missing clones stem from an unresolved V gene, and the remainder is unexplained. The sample table shows around 140,000 clones, and approximately 93% are seen once. Almost 6% of the sample is taken by the ten largest. Sequencing input: blood. The source of these receptors is a man aged 18 to 30 in good health.

V is TRBV28 and J is TRBJ1-1; no clear D. V shed 6 bases and J shed 1 base, with 9 bases lying between them. Per germline, CDR1 MDHEN and CDR2 SYDVKM. The CDR3 length is 13 residues. CDR3 sequence reads: CASRVPSNTEAFF. CDR3 DNA sequence: TGTGCCAGCAGAGTCCCCTCGAACACTGAAGCTTTCTTT.

This chain uses TRBV29-1 with TRBJ2-7; D may be TRBD1 (5 bases). Deletions cut 6 bases from V and 3 bases from J, with 15 bases between. Germline values: CDR1 SQVTM, CDR2 ANQGSEA. The CDR3 consists of 13 residues. CDR3 sequence: CSVLISRGYEQYF. The DNA of the CDR3 is TGCAGCGTCCTCATATCAAGGGGCTACGAGCAGTACTTC.

This chain uses TRBV5-1 with TRBJ2-5; D perhaps matches TRBD2 (6 bases). The CDR3 consists of 14 residues. Germline V gene data show CDR1 as SGHRS and CDR2 as YFSETQ. The V gene lost 4 bases and the J gene lost 3 bases, with 13 bases spanning the gap. CDR3 in amino acids: CASSPGRGEETQYF. In DNA, the CDR3 is TGCGCCAGCAGCCCCGGGAGAGGCGAAGAGACCCAGTACTTC.

The chain joins TRBV9 to TRBJ2-7, with D perhaps TRBD2 (5 bases). The V end was cut by 0 bases, the J end by 3 bases, with 13 bases between. Germline V CDR1 and CDR2: SGDLS, YYNGEE. CDR3 length: 15 residues. The CDR3 DNA follows: TGTGCCAGCAGCGTAGTGCCAGCGGAGAGCTACGAGCAGTACTTC. Translation: CASSVVPAESYEQYF.

V and J are TRBV10-2 and TRBJ1-5; D uncertain. V was trimmed by 0 bases and J by 1 base, leaving 7 bases between them. CDR1 and CDR2 from the germline V gene are WSHSY and SAAADI. The CDR3 sequence is 15 residues long. The CDR3 spells CASSESHWSNQPQHF. The CDR3 DNA is TGCGCCAGCAGTGAGTCTCACTGGAGCAATCAGCCCCAGCATTTT.

This chain connects TRBV9 to TRBJ2-2; no clear D gene. Trimming pared 3 bases from V and 7 bases from J, leaving 10 bases between. Germline CDR1 SGDLS, CDR2 YYNGEE. The CDR3 is 13 residues long. In DNA form, the CDR3 reads TGTGCCAGCAGCGAAGGCAGTGGCGGGGAGCTGTTTTTT. Residues: CASSEGSGGELFF.

The rearrangement joins TRBV6-6 to TRBJ2-2; D remains unclear. The CDR3 has 14 residues. Deletions cut 5 bases from V and 5 bases from J, with 12 bases between. CDR1 and CDR2 from the germline V gene are MNHNY and SVGAGI (reference sequence). CDR3 amino acids: CASSTGVETGELFF. The DNA for the CDR3 is TGTGCCAGCAGTACCGGAGTTGAGACCGGGGAGCTGTTTTTT.

The J gene is TRBJ1-6, the V gene TRBV30; no clear D gene. This CDR3 is 11 amino acids long. Per the germline V gene, CDR1 is GTSNPN and CDR2 is SVGIG (reference sequence). V was trimmed by 3 bases and J by 8 bases, leaving 5 bases between them. This CDR3 is CAWSQDSPLHF. As DNA, the CDR3 is TGTGCCTGGAGCCAGGATTCACCCCTCCACTTT.

V is TRBV28 and J is TRBJ1-4, with 7 bases aligning to TRBD1. Germline V gene lookup returns CDR1 MDHEN and CDR2 SYDVKM. V was pared by 5 bases and J by 9 bases, with 21 bases of the junction left unmatched. There are 18 residues in the CDR3. In DNA form, the CDR3 reads TGTGCCAGCAGTACAACAGGGGACACCCTTTTGAGCCGAAAAAAACTGTTTTTT. This gives the protein CASSTTGDTLLSRKKLFF.

The CDR3 nucleotides are TGCGCCAGCTTTATTAGGGGCCAGGGGACCCAGTACTTC. This gives the protein CASFIRGQGTQYF. The chain carries TRBV5-1 and TRBJ2-5, with a possible D match to TRBD1 (5 bases). This CDR3 is 13 amino acids long. Germline V CDR1 and CDR2: SGHRS, YFSETQ. V was cut by 7 bases and J by 7 bases, with 17 bases left in between.

The chain uses TRBV11-2 and TRBJ1-6; no clear D gene. Germline V gene sequence: CDR1 SGHAT, CDR2 FQNNGV. There are 16 residues in the CDR3. V shed 1 base and J shed 6 bases, with 13 bases lying between them. This CDR3 reads CASSLALATFNSPLHF. CDR3 nucleotide sequence: TGTGCCAGCAGCTTAGCCTTAGCCACATTTAATTCACCCCTCCACTTT. Full variable domain (rest looked up from reference TRBV11-2 and TRBJ1-6): EAGVAQSPRYKIIEKRQSVAFWCNPISGHATLYWYQQILGQGPKLLIQFQNNGVVDDSQLPKDRFSAERLKGVDSTLKIQPAKLEDSAVYLCASSLALATFNSPLHFGNGTRLTVT.

The chain joins TRBV7-2 to TRBJ2-7; D gene ambiguous. Between the trimmed V and J ends, which lost 0 bases and 7 bases, there was a span of 13 bases. This CDR3 has 14 amino acids. Germline V lookup: CDR1 SGHTA, CDR2 FQGNSA. CDR3 sequence: CASSLAGKVWEQYF. CDR3 nucleotides: TGTGCCAGCAGCTTAGCGGGAAAAGTTTGGGAGCAGTACTTC.

The V call is TRBV30, the J call TRBJ1-2, with TRBD1 matching over 7 bases. This CDR3 is 17 amino acids long. Trimming removed 0 bases from V and 3 bases from J; junction bases left unmatched: 13. Germline V gene lookup returns CDR1 GTSNPN and CDR2 SVGIG (reference sequence). The CDR3 here is CAWSVRNRRGRDYGYTF. The CDR3 coding sequence is TGTGCCTGGAGTGTCAGGAATAGGAGGGGGCGAGACTATGGCTACACCTTC.

The rearrangement uses TRBV11-2 and TRBJ2-7, with TRBD1 as a possible D gene (5 bases). The CDR3 totals 15 residues. The V gene lost 5 bases and the J gene lost 2 bases, with 16 bases spanning the gap. Germline CDR1 and CDR2: SGHAT and FQNNGV. As DNA, the CDR3 is TGTGCCAGCAGCCTTGGAGCAGGGAACCCCTACGAGCAGTACTTC. Translation gives CASSLGAGNPYEQYF.

The chain couples TRBV27 to TRBJ2-3, with D perhaps matching TRBD1 (6 bases). Deletions cut 1 base from V and 5 bases from J, with 13 bases between. This CDR3 is 15 amino acids long. Looked up from germline, CDR1 is MNHEY and CDR2 is SMNVEV (reference sequence). The CDR3 sequence: CASSLFGARGDTQYF. The DNA of the CDR3 is TGTGCCAGCAGTTTATTCGGAGCCAGGGGAGATACGCAGTATTTT.

This clone appeared once. The rearrangement joins TRBV28 to TRBJ1-5; no clear D. CDR3 length equals 16 residues. Germline CDR1 and CDR2: MDHEN and SYDVKM. With 3 bases removed from V and 0 bases from J, the gap between germline ends came to 12 bases. CDR3 DNA sequence: TGTGCCAGCAGTTTTTGGGCGAGGGATAGCAATCAGCCCCAGCATTTT. Residues: CASSFWARDSNQPQHF.

J is TRBJ2-3 and V is TRBV5-3; a possible D gene is TRBD1 (7 bases). TRBV5-3 is labeled an ORF, and its function is uncertain. Trimming took off 4 bases at V and 5 bases at J, with 14 bases between the two ends. This CDR3 has 14 residues. CDR3 protein: CARSPGQTRDTQYF. The CDR3 DNA sequence: TGTGCCAGAAGCCCGGGACAGACTAGAGATACGCAGTATTTT.

This clone was picked up one time. The chain couples TRBV19 to TRBJ1-1, with D possibly being TRBD1 (5 bases). The CDR3 runs 16 residues. Germline V gene sequence: CDR1 LNHDA, CDR2 SQIVND (reference sequence). V was shortened by 6 bases and J by 4 bases, with 21 bases between the two germline ends. The CDR3 DNA reads TGTGCCAGTAGCGCCGTCGGCGGGGCCCTGGCCACTGAAGCTTTCTTT. Translated, it gives CASSAVGGALATEAFF.